This TCR beta chain emerged from a study of shared clonotypes between healthy human individuals. Produced via immunoSEQ multiplex PCR; TCRdb's table is partial and in-frame only. The sample holds fewer than 700,000 clones, roughly four fifths seen once. Sequencing was carried out using PBMCs. This clonotype was sampled from a woman aged 40 to 50 in good health. Some clones in this sample may be carry-over from other donors' samples.

CDR3 region: CASNSVGQLSYEQYF. As DNA, the CDR3 is TGTGCCAGCAACTCCGTGGGACAGCTTTCCTACGAGCAGTACTTC. The chain has TRBV28 and TRBJ2-7; 7 bases map to TRBD1. The CDR3 is made up of 15 amino acids. Germline V gene lookup returns CDR1 MDHEN and CDR2 SYDVKM. Germline trimming cut 7 bases from V and 1 base from J; bases unmatched to any gene: 10.